This T cell receptor beta chain was identified in a study of shared clonotypes between healthy human individuals. Study outcomes and limitations: All-four-donor shared clonotypes had higher generation probabilities than non-shared clonotypes did. Across subsets, estimated richness was generally greater for naive than for memory populations.

Germline assignment: CDR1 MNHEY and CDR2 SVGAGI. The CDR3 spans 16 residues. The V gene lost 0 bases and the J gene lost 2 bases, with 14 bases spanning the gap. Of note for this clone: No antigen is known for it.

At the deep level, the assay was run. The data were produced by immunoSEQ multiplex PCR, yet TCRdb's version contains in-frame clones alone and is incomplete. The sample contains 1,500,000 or so clones, 98% of which appear only once. The TCR comes from a man aged 30 to 39 in good health. V usage is TRBV6-5 and J usage is TRBJ2-7; maybe TRBD1 (6 bases). The sequenced sample was naive CD4+ T cells sorted from blood. As for subset: CD45RA+ positively selected. CDR3 in amino acids: CASSYSGFGQTYEQYF. Here the CDR3 DNA reads TGTGCCAGCAGTTACTCAGGCTTCGGACAGACCTACGAGCAGTACTTC.